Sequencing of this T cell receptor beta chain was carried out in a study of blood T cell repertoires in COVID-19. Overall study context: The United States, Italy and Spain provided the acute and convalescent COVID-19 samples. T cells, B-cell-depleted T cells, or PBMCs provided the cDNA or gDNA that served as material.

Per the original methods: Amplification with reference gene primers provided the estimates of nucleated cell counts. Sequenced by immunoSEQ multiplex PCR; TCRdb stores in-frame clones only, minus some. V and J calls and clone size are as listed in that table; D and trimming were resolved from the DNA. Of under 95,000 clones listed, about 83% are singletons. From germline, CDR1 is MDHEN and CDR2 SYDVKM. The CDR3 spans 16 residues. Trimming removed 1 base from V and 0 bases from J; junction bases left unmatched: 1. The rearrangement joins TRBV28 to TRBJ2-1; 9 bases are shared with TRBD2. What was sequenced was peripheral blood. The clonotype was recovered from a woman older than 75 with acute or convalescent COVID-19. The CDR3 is CASSLYSGSSYNEQFF. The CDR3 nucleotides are TGTGCCAGCAGTTTATATAGCGGGAGCTCCTACAATGAGCAGTTCTTC.